This record concerns one TCR beta chain sequence. The source of the sample is a study of cytomegalovirus exposure and HLA in healthy donors. The overall study: About 80 million unique TCRs from HLA-typed donors made up an early data release. In terms of ancestry, the Caucasian-associated cluster contained roughly four fifths of the approximately 430 genotyped donors.

The length of the CDR3 is 16 residues. The junction had 9 bases not matched to a gene; V was cut back by 1 base and J by 5 bases. In germline, CDR1 is SGHTA, CDR2 FQGNSA. PCR used 60 Vbeta primers and 13 Jbeta primers. Using immunoSEQ multiplex PCR, the repertoire was profiled, and TCRdb retains in-frame clones only, with some absent. The data show about 130,000 clones, and the top ten clones hold about 2.5%. The clonotype was recovered from a man aged 25 to 40 in good health and CMV-seronegative. The sample consisted of PBMCs. The V call is TRBV7-2, the J call TRBJ2-7; 9 bases fit TRBD1. Here the CDR3 reads CASSLVSGTGSHEQYF. The DNA for the CDR3 is TGTGCCAGCAGCTTAGTGTCAGGGACAGGGTCCCACGAGCAGTACTTC.